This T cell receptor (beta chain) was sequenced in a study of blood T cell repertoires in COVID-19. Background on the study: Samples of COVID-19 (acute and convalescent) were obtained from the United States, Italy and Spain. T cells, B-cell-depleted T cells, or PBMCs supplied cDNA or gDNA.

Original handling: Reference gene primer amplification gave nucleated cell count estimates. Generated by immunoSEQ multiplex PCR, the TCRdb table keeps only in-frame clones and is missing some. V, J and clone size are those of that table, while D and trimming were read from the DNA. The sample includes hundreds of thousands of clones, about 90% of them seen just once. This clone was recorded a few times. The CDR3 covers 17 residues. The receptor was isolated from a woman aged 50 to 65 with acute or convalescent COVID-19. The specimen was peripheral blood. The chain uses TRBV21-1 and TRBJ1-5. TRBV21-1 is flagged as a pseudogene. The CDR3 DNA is TGTGCCAGCAGCAAAGCCAGAGGGAGTACGAGCAATCAGCCCCAGCATTTT. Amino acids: CASSKARGSTSNQPQHF.